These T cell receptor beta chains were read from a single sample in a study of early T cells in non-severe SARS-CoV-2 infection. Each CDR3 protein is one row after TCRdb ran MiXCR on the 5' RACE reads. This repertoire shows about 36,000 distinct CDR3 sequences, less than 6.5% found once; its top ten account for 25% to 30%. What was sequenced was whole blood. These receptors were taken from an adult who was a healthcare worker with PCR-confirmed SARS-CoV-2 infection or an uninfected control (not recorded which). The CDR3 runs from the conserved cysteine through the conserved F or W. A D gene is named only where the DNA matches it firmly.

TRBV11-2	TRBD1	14	CASSHSTGGETQYF
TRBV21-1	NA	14	CASSLPGRTYEQYF
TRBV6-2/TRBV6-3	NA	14	CASSSRQSPGPQHF
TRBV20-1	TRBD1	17	CSARGLFPGQALYGYTF
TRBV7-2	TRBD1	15	CASSLTGSGANVLTF
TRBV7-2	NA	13	CASSLVGADTQYF
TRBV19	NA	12	CASRQGFQPQHF
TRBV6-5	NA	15	CASSYYGRGTDEQYF
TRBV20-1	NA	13	CSARPALNNEQYF
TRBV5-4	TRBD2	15	CASSLVSGPNNEQFF
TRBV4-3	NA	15	CASSQDFTVNQPQHF
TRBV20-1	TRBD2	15	CSARKADGGTGELFF
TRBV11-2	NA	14	CASSLTGLNTEAFF
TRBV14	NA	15	CASSPGGPRADTQYF
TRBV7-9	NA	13	CASSLQGYGGYTF
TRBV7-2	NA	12	CASSFHTDTQYF
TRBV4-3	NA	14	CASSQTGSSYEQYF
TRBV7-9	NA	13	CASSLAGANVLTF
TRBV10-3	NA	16	CAISEGLGIGTDTQYF
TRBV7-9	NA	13	CASSFQSLGGYTF
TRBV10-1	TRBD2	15	CASSRTSGGQGTQYF
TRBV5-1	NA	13	CASSLGADSPLHF